A selection of T cell receptor beta chains follows, all from one sample in a study of T cells after yellow fever vaccination. One entry per CDR3 protein, called by TCRdb with MiXCR from the 5' RACE reads. The data show hundreds of thousands of distinct CDR3 sequences, with approximately 3.8% seen just once and less than 25% held by the top ten. The sequenced sample was PBMCs, obtained on the day of the yellow fever booster vaccination. These TCRs come from a young man who received the YFV17D yellow fever vaccine. The CDR3 runs from the conserved cysteine through the conserved F or W. The D gene is left open where the match is weak. Clone size is stated in some rows and not others, as once, few, many or a class when expanded.

TRBV12-3/TRBV12-4	-	TRBJ2-7	TRBD2	TGTGCCAGCATGGGCGGGGGGCCCTACGAGCAGTACTTC	CASMGGGPYEQYF
TRBV18	once	TRBJ1-5	-	TGTGCCAGCTCACCAGGGCAGTACGGGCAGCCCCAGCATTTT	CASSPGQYGQPQHF
TRBV6-5	few	TRBJ1-1	TRBD1	TGTGCCAGCAGTCCGTGGACAGGTCACACTGAAGCTTTCTTT	CASSPWTGHTEAFF
TRBV5-8	-	TRBJ2-3	-	TGTGCCAGCAGCGTCCGGCCTAGCGGCACAGATACGCAGTATTTT	CASSVRPSGTDTQYF
TRBV4-1	-	TRBJ1-5	-	TGCGCCAGCAGCCAAGAGTATATGGGCAATCAGCCCCAGCATTTT	CASSQEYMGNQPQHF
TRBV5-1	-	TRBJ1-1	TRBD1	TGCGCCAGCAGCTTGGCCGGCGTAGACAGGGCGAACACTGAAGCTTTCTTT	CASSLAGVDRANTEAFF
TRBV12-3/TRBV12-4	many	TRBJ2-7	-	TGTGCCAGCAGTTTGAACAGGGCGATTTACGAGCAGTACTTC	CASSLNRAIYEQYF
TRBV7-3	many	TRBJ2-2	-	TGTGCCAGCAGTCCTTTTTCGACCGGGGAGCTGTTTTTT	CASSPFSTGELFF
TRBV5-1	many	TRBJ2-3	-	TGCGCCAGCACGTATCAGGGCCTGGGCACAGATACGCAGTATTTT	CASTYQGLGTDTQYF
TRBV6-5	-	TRBJ1-1	-	TGTGCCAGCAGCCCTCCTCGGGGGAACACTGAAGCTTTCTTT	CASSPPRGNTEAFF
TRBV4-3	many	TRBJ2-1	TRBD1	TGCGCCAGCAGCCCAGGGACAGCAAATTACAATGAGCAGTTCTTC	CASSPGTANYNEQFF
TRBV5-1	few	TRBJ2-2	-	TGCGCCAGCAGCTTGGATCTAGTTCCCGGGGAGCTGTTTTTT	CASSLDLVPGELFF
TRBV2	many	TRBJ2-6	-	TGTGCCAGCAGTCCCAGGGAAGCAGGGGCCAACGTCCTGACTTTC	CASSPREAGANVLTF
TRBV5-6	few	TRBJ1-2	TRBD1	TGTGCCAGCAGCTTAGAAGGGACAGGTCGTGACTACACCTTC	CASSLEGTGRDYTF
TRBV20-1	many	TRBJ2-1	TRBD2	TGCAGTGCTATTGATCTAGCGGGGTACAATGAGCAGTTCTTC	CSAIDLAGYNEQFF
TRBV20-1	many	TRBJ2-2	TRBD2	TGCAGTGCTCCCAGCGGGGGGCGAGCGAACACCGGGGAGCTGTTTTTT	CSAPSGGRANTGELFF
TRBV20-1	-	TRBJ1-5	TRBD1	TGCAGTGCTAGAGAGGAACAGGGGTTAAGCAATCAGCCCCAGCATTTT	CSAREEQGLSNQPQHF
TRBV5-1	many	TRBJ2-2	-	TGCGCCAGCAGCTTGGAAGGGCTCTCAAACCGGGTGGAGCTGTTTTTT	CASSLEGLSNRVELFF
TRBV20-1	-	TRBJ1-5	-	TGCAGTGCGCACCGAGGCGGGCAGAATCAGCCCCAGCATTTT	CSAHRGGQNQPQHF
TRBV4-3	many	TRBJ2-3	TRBD2	TGCGCCAGCAGCCAAGCGCCCAGCGGGGGGACCACAGATACGCAGTATTTT	CASSQAPSGGTTDTQYF
TRBV3-1	many	TRBJ1-5	-	TGTGCCAGCAGCCAAAAGGGTTCCAATCAGCCCCAGCATTTT	CASSQKGSNQPQHF
TRBV5-1	few	TRBJ2-6	-	TGCGCCAGCAGCTTGTCCGGACGGTCCTTCCTGACTTTC	CASSLSGRSFLTF